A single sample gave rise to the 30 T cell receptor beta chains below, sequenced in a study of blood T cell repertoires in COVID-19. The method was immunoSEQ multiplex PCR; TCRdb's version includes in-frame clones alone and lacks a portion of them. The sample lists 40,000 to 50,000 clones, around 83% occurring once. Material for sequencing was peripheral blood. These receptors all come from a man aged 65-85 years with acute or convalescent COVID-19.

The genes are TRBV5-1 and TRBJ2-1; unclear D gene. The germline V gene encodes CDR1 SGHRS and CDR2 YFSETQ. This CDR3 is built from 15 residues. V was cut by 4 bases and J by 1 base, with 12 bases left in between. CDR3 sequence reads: CASSSSLKSYNEQFF. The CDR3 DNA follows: TGCGCCAGCAGCAGTAGTCTGAAATCCTACAATGAGCAGTTCTTC.

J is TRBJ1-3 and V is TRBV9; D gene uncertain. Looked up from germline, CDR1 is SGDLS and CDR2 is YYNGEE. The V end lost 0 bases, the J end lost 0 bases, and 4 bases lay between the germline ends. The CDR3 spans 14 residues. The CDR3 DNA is TGTGCCAGCAGCGTAGGACACTCTGGAAACACCATATATTTT. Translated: CASSVGHSGNTIYF.

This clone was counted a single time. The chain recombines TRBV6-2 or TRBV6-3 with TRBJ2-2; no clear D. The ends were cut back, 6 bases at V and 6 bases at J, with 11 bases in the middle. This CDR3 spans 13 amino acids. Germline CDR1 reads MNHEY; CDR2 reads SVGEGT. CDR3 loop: CASSLRVPGELFF. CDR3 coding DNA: TGTGCCAGCAGCCTCCGGGTTCCCGGGGAGCTGTTTTTT.

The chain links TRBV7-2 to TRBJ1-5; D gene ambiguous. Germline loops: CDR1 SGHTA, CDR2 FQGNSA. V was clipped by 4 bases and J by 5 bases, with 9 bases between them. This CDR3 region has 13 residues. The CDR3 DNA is TGTGCCAGCAGCTCGTCTTATGATCAGCCCCAGCATTTT. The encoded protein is CASSSSYDQPQHF.

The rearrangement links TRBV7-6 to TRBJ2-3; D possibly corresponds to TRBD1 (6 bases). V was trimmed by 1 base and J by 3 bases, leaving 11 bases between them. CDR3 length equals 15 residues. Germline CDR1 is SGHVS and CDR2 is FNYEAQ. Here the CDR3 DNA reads TGTGCCAGCAGCTTAGGTAGGGGGAGTACAGATACGCAGTATTTT. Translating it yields CASSLGRGSTDTQYF.

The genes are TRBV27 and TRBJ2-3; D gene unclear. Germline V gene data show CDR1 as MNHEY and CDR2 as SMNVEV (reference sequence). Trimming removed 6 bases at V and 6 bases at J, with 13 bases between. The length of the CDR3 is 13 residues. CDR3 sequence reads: CASSPDQLDTQYF. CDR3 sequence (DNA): TGTGCCAGCAGCCCCGATCAGTTGGATACGCAGTATTTT.

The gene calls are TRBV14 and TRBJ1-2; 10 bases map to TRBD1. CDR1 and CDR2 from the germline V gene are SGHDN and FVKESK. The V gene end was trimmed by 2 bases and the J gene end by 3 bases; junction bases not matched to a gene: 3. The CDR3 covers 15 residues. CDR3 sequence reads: CASSQRGQGDYGYTF. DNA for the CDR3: TGTGCCAGCAGCCAACGAGGACAGGGGGACTATGGCTACACCTTC.

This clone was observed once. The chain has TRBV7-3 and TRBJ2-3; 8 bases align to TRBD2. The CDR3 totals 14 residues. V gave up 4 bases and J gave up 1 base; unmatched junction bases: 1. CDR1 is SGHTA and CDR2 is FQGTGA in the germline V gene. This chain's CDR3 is CASSSTSGTDTQYF. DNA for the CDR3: TGTGCCAGCAGCTCGACTAGCGGCACAGATACGCAGTATTTT.

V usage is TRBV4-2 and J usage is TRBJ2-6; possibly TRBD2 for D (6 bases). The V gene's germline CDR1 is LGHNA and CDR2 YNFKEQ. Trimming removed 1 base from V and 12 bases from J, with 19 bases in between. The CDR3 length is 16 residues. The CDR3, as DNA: TGTGCCAGCAGCCAAGTCACGGAGGGACCAGCAGGCGTCCTGACTTTC. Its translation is CASSQVTEGPAGVLTF.

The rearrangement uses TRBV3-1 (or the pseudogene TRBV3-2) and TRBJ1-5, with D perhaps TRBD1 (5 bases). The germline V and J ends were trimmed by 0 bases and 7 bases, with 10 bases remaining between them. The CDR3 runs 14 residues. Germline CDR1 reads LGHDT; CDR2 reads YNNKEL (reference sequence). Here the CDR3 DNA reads TGTGCCAGCAGCCAAGATTGGGGGGACCAGCCCCAGCATTTT. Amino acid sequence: CASSQDWGDQPQHF.

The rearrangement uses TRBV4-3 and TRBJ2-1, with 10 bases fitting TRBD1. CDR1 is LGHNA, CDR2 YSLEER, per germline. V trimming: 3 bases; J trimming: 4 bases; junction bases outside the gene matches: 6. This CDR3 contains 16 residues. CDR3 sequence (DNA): TGCGCCAGCAGCCATCTGGACAGGGGGACATACAATGAGCAGTTCTTC. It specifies CASSHLDRGTYNEQFF.

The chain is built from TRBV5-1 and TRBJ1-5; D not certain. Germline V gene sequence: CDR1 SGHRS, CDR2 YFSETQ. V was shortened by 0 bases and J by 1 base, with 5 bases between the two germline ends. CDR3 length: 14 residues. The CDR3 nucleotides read TGCGCCAGCAGCTTGGGTAGAAGCAATCAGCCCCAGCATTTT. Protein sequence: CASSLGRSNQPQHF.

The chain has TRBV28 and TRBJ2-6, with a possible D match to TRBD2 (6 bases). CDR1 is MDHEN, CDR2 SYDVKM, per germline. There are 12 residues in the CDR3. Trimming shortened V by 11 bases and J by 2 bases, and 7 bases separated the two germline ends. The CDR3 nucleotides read TGTGCCGGCGGGACTGGGGCCAACGTCCTGACTTTC. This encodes CAGGTGANVLTF.

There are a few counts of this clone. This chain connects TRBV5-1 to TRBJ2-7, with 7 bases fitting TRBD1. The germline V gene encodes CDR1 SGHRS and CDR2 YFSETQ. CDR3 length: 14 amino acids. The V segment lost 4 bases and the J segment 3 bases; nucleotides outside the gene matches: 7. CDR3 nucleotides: TGCGCCAGCAGCCCCATCGACAGGGTCTACGAGCAGTACTTC. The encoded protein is CASSPIDRVYEQYF.

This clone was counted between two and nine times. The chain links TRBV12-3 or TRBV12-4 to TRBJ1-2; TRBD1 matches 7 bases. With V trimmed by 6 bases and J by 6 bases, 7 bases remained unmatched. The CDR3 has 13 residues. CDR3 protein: CASRAGTEDGYTF. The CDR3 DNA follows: TGTGCCAGCAGGGCCGGGACAGAGGATGGCTACACCTTC.

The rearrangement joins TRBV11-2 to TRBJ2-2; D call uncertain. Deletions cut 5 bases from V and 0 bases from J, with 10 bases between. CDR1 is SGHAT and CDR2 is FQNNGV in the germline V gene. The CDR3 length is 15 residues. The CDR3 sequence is CASSRNGANTGELFF. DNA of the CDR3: TGTGCCAGCAGCCGAAACGGAGCGAACACCGGGGAGCTGTTTTTT.

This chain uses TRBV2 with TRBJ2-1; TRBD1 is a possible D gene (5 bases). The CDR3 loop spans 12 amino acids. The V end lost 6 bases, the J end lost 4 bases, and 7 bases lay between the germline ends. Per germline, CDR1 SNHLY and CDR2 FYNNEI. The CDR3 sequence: CASSRQYNEQFF. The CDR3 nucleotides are TGTGCCAGCAGCCGACAGTACAATGAGCAGTTCTTC.

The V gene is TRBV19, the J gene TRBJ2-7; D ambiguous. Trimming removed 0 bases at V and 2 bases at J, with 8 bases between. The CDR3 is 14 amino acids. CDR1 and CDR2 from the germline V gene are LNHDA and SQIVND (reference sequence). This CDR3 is CASSIEEPPYEQYF. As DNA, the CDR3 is TGTGCCAGTAGTATAGAGGAGCCTCCCTACGAGCAGTACTTC.

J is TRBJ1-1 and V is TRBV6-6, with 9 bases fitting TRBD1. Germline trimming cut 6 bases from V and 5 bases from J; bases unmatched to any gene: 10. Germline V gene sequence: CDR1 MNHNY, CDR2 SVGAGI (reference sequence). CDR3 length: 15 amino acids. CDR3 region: CASRTPGQGRTEAFF. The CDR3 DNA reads TGTGCCAGCAGAACCCCCGGACAGGGGAGAACTGAAGCTTTCTTT.

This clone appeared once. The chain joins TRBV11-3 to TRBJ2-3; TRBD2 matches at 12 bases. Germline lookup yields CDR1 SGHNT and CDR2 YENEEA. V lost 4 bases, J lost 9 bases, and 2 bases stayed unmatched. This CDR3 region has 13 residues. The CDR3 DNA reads TGTGCCAGCAGCTCTAGCGGGGGGGGCACGCAGTATTTT. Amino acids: CASSSSGGGTQYF.

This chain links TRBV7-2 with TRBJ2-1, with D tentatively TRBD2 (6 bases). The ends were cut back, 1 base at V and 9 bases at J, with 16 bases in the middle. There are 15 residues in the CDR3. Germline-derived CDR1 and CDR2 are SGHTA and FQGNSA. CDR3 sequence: CASSLEGTLGGEQFF. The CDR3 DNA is TGTGCCAGCAGCTTAGAAGGCACCCTGGGGGGTGAGCAGTTCTTC.

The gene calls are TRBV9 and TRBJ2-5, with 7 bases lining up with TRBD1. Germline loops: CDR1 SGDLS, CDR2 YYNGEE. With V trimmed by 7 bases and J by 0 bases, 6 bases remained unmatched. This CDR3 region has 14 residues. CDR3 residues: CASGSGTDQETQYF. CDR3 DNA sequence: TGTGCCAGCGGATCCGGGACAGACCAAGAGACCCAGTACTTC.

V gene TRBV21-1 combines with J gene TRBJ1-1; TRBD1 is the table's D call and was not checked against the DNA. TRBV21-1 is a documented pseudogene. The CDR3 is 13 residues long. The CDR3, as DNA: TGTGCCAGCAGCAAGAGACAGAACACTGAAGCTTTCTTT. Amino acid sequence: CASSKRQNTEAFF.

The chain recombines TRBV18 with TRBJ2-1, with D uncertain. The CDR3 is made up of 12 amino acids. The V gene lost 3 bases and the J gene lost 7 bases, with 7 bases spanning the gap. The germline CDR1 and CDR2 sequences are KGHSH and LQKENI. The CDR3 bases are TGTGCCAGCTCACCCGCCGGGAATGAGCAGTTCTTC. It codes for CASSPAGNEQFF.

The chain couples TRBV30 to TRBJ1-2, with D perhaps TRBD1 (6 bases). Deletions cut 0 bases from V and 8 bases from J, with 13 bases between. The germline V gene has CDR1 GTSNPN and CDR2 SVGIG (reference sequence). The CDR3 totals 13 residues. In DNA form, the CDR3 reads TGTGCCTGGAGTGTCACTGGGGGACAAGGCTACACCTTC. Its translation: CAWSVTGGQGYTF.

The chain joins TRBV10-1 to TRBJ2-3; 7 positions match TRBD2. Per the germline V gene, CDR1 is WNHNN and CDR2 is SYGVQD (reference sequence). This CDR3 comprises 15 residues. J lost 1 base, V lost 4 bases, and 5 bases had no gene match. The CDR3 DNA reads TGCGCCAGCAGTGGTGCTACTAGCGGCACAGATACGCAGTATTTT. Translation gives CASSGATSGTDTQYF.

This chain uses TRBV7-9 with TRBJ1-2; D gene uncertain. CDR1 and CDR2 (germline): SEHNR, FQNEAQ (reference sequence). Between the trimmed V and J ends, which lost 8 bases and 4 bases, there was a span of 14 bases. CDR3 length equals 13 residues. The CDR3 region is CASQPEGGYGYTF. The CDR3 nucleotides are TGTGCCAGCCAACCGGAAGGCGGCTATGGCTACACCTTC.

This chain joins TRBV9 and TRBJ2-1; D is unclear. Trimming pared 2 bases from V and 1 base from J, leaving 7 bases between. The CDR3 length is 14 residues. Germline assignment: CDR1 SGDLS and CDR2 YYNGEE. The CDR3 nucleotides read TGTGCCAGCAGCGTCGTCTCTTCCTACAATGAGCAGTTCTTC. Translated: CASSVVSSYNEQFF. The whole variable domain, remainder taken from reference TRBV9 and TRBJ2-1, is DSGVTQTPKHLITATGQRVTLRCSPRSGDLSVYWYQQSLDQGLQFLIQYYNGEERAKGNILERFSAQQFPDLHSELNLSSLELGDSALYFCASSVVSSYNEQFFGPGTRLTVL.

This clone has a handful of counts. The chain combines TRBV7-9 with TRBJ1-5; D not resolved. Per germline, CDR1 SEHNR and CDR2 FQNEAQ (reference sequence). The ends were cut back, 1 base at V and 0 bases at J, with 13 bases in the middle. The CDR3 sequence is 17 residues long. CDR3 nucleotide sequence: TGTGCCAGCAGCTTAGACCGCGGCTCAGTTAGCAATCAGCCCCAGCATTTT. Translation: CASSLDRGSVSNQPQHF.

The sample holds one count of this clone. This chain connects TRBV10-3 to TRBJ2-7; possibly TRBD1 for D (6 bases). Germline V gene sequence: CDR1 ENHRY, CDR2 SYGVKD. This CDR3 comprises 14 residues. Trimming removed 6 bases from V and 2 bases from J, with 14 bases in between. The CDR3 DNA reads TGTGCCATCAGGGGTTCACAGGGACCCTACGAGCAGTACTTC. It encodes CAIRGSQGPYEQYF.